The 16 T cell receptor beta chains presented below share a single source sample, sequenced in a study of blood T cell repertoires in COVID-19 (dated by TCRdb to the early 2020s). The library was generated by the immunoSEQ multiplex PCR assay. TCRdb mirrors the immuneACCESS table, restricted to in-frame sequences. Some clones are absent from its copies; in checked studies, under half trace to an unresolved V gene, and the reason for the others is unknown. This sample comprises about 240,000 clones, about four fifths of them detected only once. Jointly, the top ten make up approximately 3.2% of the sample. The sample consisted of peripheral blood. These receptors all come from a young woman with acute or convalescent COVID-19.

The rearrangement uses TRBV6-5 and TRBJ1-3; tentatively, D is TRBD1 (5 bases). Germline values: CDR1 MNHEY, CDR2 SVGAGI. The CDR3 spans 15 residues. Trimming stripped 6 bases from V and 0 bases from J, with 12 bases between. The CDR3 DNA sequence: TGTGCCAGCAGCCGGACACCGACCTCTGGAAACACCATATATTTT. Translating gives CASSRTPTSGNTIYF.

The chain employs TRBV4-3 and TRBJ2-1; D remains ambiguous. V was clipped by 4 bases and J by 6 bases, with 10 bases between them. The CDR3 is 13 amino acids. Per germline, CDR1 LGHNA and CDR2 YSLEER. The CDR3 protein is CASSLALGNEQFF. In nucleotides, the CDR3 is TGCGCCAGCAGCCTAGCCCTCGGCAATGAGCAGTTCTTC.

The chain couples TRBV19 to TRBJ2-1; 8 nucleotides align to TRBD2. In germline, CDR1 is LNHDA, CDR2 SQIVND (reference sequence). V was clipped by 10 bases and J by 3 bases; unmatched bases: 11. This CDR3 contains 15 residues. CDR3 protein: CATIAGNAIYNEQFF. CDR3 DNA: TGTGCCACCATAGCGGGAAACGCGATCTACAATGAGCAGTTCTTC. The full variable domain, with the rest looked up from reference TRBV19 and TRBJ2-1, is DGGITQSPKYLFRKEGQNVTLSCEQNLNHDAMYWYRQDPGQGLRLIYYSQIVNDFQKGDIAEGYSVSREKKESFPLTVTSAQKNPTAFYLCATIAGNAIYNEQFFGPGTRLTVL.

This sequence joins TRBV28 and TRBJ2-3; 7 positions match TRBD1. CDR3 length equals 13 residues. V lost 6 bases and J lost 7; bases outside the gene matches: 7. Germline CDR1 reads MDHEN; CDR2 reads SYDVKM. The CDR3 DNA is TGTGCCAGCAGACAGGGGTTGGGGAATACGCAGTATTTT. This sequence encodes CASRQGLGNTQYF.

This sequence joins TRBV13 and TRBJ1-2; D is perhaps TRBD1 (5 bases). The CDR3 spans 14 residues. Germline CDR1 and CDR2: PRHDT and FYEKMQ (reference sequence). Trimming took off 5 bases at V and 1 base at J, with 11 bases between the two ends. CDR3 protein: CASSPRDSNYGYTF. CDR3 in DNA: TGTGCCAGCAGCCCCCGAGACAGTAACTATGGCTACACCTTC.

V usage is TRBV5-1 and J usage is TRBJ2-3, with 15 bases that match TRBD2. Germline assignment: CDR1 SGHRS and CDR2 YFSETQ. The CDR3 spans 17 residues. Losses at the gene ends were 4 bases for V and 2 bases for J; bases not matched to a gene: 5. The CDR3 DNA follows: TGCGCCAGCAGCCGGACTAGCGGGAGGGCCCCCACAGATACGCAGTATTTT. This translates into CASSRTSGRAPTDTQYF. The whole variable domain, remainder taken from reference TRBV5-1 and TRBJ2-3, is KAGVTQTPRYLIKTRGQQVTLSCSPISGHRSVSWYQQTPGQGLQFLFEYFSETQRNKGNFPGRFSGRQFSNSRSEMNVSTLELGDSALYLCASSRTSGRAPTDTQYFGPGTRLTVL.

The rearrangement joins TRBV30 to TRBJ1-1, with 7 bases matching TRBD1. Germline V gene lookup returns CDR1 GTSNPN and CDR2 SVGIG (reference sequence). V was pared by 6 bases and J by 7 bases, with 8 bases of the junction left unmatched. The CDR3 loop spans 12 amino acids. The CDR3 protein is CACHGTADEAFF. CDR3 in DNA: TGTGCCTGTCACGGGACAGCAGATGAAGCTTTCTTT.

The J gene is TRBJ1-4, the V gene TRBV12-3 or TRBV12-4; possible D gene TRBD1, 6 bases. CDR3 length: 13 residues. Trimming took 1 base from V and 6 from J, leaving 6 bases between them. CDR3 in DNA: TGTGCCAGCAGTTTAGGGACAGATGAAAAACTGTTTTTT. It translates to CASSLGTDEKLFF.

The chain links TRBV6-5 to TRBJ2-4; 7 bases map to TRBD2. V gave up 2 bases and J gave up 0 bases; unmatched junction bases: 4. This CDR3 has 16 amino acids. Germline V gene sequence: CDR1 MNHEY, CDR2 SVGAGI. DNA for the CDR3: TGTGCCAGCAGTTACGAAGCGGGGCTAGCCAAAAACATTCAGTACTTC. Translation: CASSYEAGLAKNIQYF.

The V call is TRBV2, the J call TRBJ1-4; TRBD1 is a possible D gene (5 bases). The CDR3 runs 14 residues. V was cut by 4 bases and J by 7 bases, with 13 bases left in between. CDR1 SNHLY and CDR2 FYNNEI come from the germline V gene. The DNA for the CDR3 is TGTGCCAGCAGTGGGGGAGGGGCGGGTGAAAAACTGTTTTTT. It specifies CASSGGGAGEKLFF.

The chain uses TRBV6-2 or TRBV6-3 and TRBJ2-5; the D gene is possibly TRBD1 (5 bases). Trimming removed 2 bases from V and 7 bases from J, with 8 bases in between. The CDR3 covers 12 residues. CDR1 is MNHEY and CDR2 is SVGEGT in the germline V gene. CDR3 in amino acids: CASSYQRGTQYF. The CDR3, as DNA: TGTGCCAGCAGTTACCAAAGGGGGACCCAGTACTTC.

V usage is TRBV4-3 and J usage is TRBJ2-7; TRBD1 is a possible D gene (7 bases). The CDR3 extends over 16 amino acids. V lost 1 base and J 4 bases, leaving 17 bases between the germline ends. Germline V CDR1 and CDR2: LGHNA, YSLEER. In DNA form, the CDR3 reads TGCGCCAGCAGCCAAGGGGGACAGAACGGGGGTTACGAGCAGTACTTC. This sequence encodes CASSQGGQNGGYEQYF.

The chain carries TRBV7-2 and TRBJ2-1; 12 positions match TRBD2. The germline V gene has CDR1 SGHTA and CDR2 FQGNSA. The J segment lost 8 bases and the V segment lost 1 base, leaving 6 bases of the junction unmatched. The CDR3 spans 16 residues. In DNA form, the CDR3 reads TGTGCCAGCAGCTTAGGCCTAGCGGGAGGGCTTTATGAGCAGTTCTTC. Protein: CASSLGLAGGLYEQFF.

This clone appeared a few times. This sequence joins TRBV4-2 and TRBJ1-6; D unresolved. The germline V gene has CDR1 LGHNA and CDR2 YNFKEQ. Trimming removed 4 bases at V and 12 bases at J, with 16 bases between. The CDR3 extends over 14 amino acids. CDR3 region: CASSREDGVRPLHF. The CDR3 nucleotides read TGTGCCAGCAGCCGAGAAGACGGAGTCCGACCCCTCCACTTT.

The DNA for the CDR3 is TGTGCCAGCAGCCAAGTAACTAGCGGGAGTGAGACCCAGTACTTC. Translating it yields CASSQVTSGSETQYF. This chain uses TRBV3-1 (or the pseudogene TRBV3-2) with TRBJ2-5; 11 bases line up with TRBD2. Germline lookup yields CDR1 LGHDT and CDR2 YNNKEL (reference sequence). V dropped 1 base and J dropped 5; count of bases not matched to a gene: 3. The CDR3 contains 15 residues.

CDR3 nucleotides: TGTGCCAGCTCTGTTAGCGGAGATTACTACGAGCAGTACTTC. Its protein product is CASSVSGDYYEQYF. This chain joins TRBV9 and TRBJ2-7, with a tentative D call TRBD2 (6 bases). The CDR3 sequence is 14 residues long. Germline CDR1 reads SGDLS; CDR2 reads YYNGEE. The V gene lost 7 bases and the J gene lost 3 bases, with 17 bases spanning the gap.